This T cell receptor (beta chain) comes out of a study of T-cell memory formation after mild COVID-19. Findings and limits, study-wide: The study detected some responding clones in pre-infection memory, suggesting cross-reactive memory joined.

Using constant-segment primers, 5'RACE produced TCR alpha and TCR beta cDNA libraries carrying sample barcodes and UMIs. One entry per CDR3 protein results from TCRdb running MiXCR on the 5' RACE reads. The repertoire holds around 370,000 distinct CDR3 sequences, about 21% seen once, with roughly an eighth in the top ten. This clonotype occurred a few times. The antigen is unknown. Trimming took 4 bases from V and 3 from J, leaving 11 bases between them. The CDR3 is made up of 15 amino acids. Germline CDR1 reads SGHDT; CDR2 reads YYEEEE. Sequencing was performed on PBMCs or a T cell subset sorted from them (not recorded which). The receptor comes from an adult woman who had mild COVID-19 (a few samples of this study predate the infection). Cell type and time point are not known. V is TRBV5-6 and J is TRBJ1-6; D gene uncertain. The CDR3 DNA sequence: TGTGCCAGCAGCCCCCGGACGGACTATAATTCACCCCTCCACTTT. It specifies CASSPRTDYNSPLHF.